The clone carrying this TCR beta chain was seen a handful of times. These data originate in a study of T cells in Graves' hyperthyroidism and ophthalmopathy. It was RNA transcripts that yielded the amplified TCR beta CDR3 regions. The study used the HTBI primer set for a first-round RT-PCR of the TCR CDR3. TCRdb re-called the multiplex PCR reads through MiXCR, storing one row per CDR3 protein. Among about 380,000 distinct CDR3 sequences listed, approximately 14% were seen once. The CDR3 loop spans 18 amino acids. V shed 3 bases and J 6 bases; nucleotides not matched to a gene: 12. Germline-derived CDR1 and CDR2 are SGHNT and YYREEE (reference sequence).

The sequenced sample was blood. This clonotype was obtained from a woman aged 30 to 39 with Graves' ophthalmopathy. The chain combines TRBV5-4 with TRBJ2-3; 14 bases map to TRBD2. CDR3 nucleotides: TGTGCCAGCAGCTCGCAACCGGGACTAGCGGGGGTTGTGGATACGCAGTATTTT. Encoded protein: CASSSQPGLAGVVDTQYF.